The 30 T cell receptor beta chains in this list originate from one sample, sequenced in a study of CD8 T cells in ankylosing spondylitis. TCRdb redid the calling of the 5' RACE reads with MiXCR, one entry per CDR3 protein. The data hold 300,000 to 400,000 distinct CDR3 sequences, with under 25% observed a single time. Findings and caveats of the study: Seemingly characteristic of ankylosing spondylitis blood was a TCR beta motif consisting of roughly 8 highly homologous variants.

Their cognate antigens are unknown. Material: blood, either unsorted or a sorted T cell fraction (not recorded which). Source of these receptors: a male donor with ankylosing spondylitis.

This sequence joins TRBV12-3 or TRBV12-4 and TRBJ1-2; D not resolved. The CDR3 length is 11 residues. V was clipped by 1 base and J by 8 bases, with 5 bases between them. CDR3 protein: CASSLVWGYTF. The CDR3, as DNA: TGTGCCAGCAGTTTAGTCTGGGGCTACACCTTC.

The chain employs TRBV5-5 and TRBJ1-3; D ambiguous. Germline V gene sequence: CDR1 SGHKS, CDR2 YYEKEE (reference sequence). The CDR3 consists of 14 residues. Trimming removed 3 bases at V and 0 bases at J, with 7 bases between. CDR3 sequence reads: CASSWEISGNTIYF. The CDR3 bases are TGTGCCAGCAGCTGGGAGATCTCTGGAAACACCATATATTTT.

The rearrangement links TRBV24-1 to TRBJ2-7; TRBD1 matches 7 bases. Germline CDR1 and CDR2: KGHDR and SFDVKD. This CDR3 has 14 amino acids. The ends lost 4 bases at V and 0 bases at J; junction bases unmatched: 2. The CDR3 is CATSEGDSSYEQYF. In nucleotides, the CDR3 is TGTGCCACCAGTGAGGGGGACAGCTCCTACGAGCAGTACTTC.

This chain links TRBV5-1 with TRBJ2-7, with 7 bases matching TRBD2. J gave up 7 bases and V 1 base, and 8 bases lay outside the gene matches. The CDR3 runs 14 residues. Germline CDR1 and CDR2: SGHRS and YFSETQ. Here the CDR3 reads CASSLQRGPREQYF. The CDR3 coding sequence is TGCGCCAGCAGCTTGCAGCGGGGCCCTAGGGAGCAGTACTTC.

The chain combines TRBV20-1 with TRBJ2-3, with D tentatively TRBD2 (6 bases). Between the trimmed V and J ends, which lost 5 bases and 4 bases, there was a span of 16 bases. The CDR3 is 14 amino acids. CDR1 DFQATT and CDR2 SNEGSKA come from the germline V gene (reference sequence). The CDR3 DNA sequence: TGCAGTGCTCGGAGGGCGGGATCTCCAGATACGCAGTATTTT. Translation gives CSARRAGSPDTQYF.

This clonotype was detected only a few times. The gene calls are TRBV9 and TRBJ2-3; D unresolved. Trimming took off 2 bases at V and 6 bases at J, with 16 bases between the two ends. Germline V lookup: CDR1 SGDLS, CDR2 YYNGEE. The CDR3 sequence is 15 residues long. The CDR3 region has the DNA TGTGCCAGCAGCGTCGACCCAGTGGGGTTCGATACGCAGTATTTT. Amino acids: CASSVDPVGFDTQYF.

This chain connects TRBV20-1 to TRBJ1-6; 8 nucleotides align to TRBD1. Per germline, CDR1 DFQATT and CDR2 SNEGSKA (reference sequence). The CDR3 has 16 residues. V shed 2 bases and J 4 bases; nucleotides not matched to a gene: 7. The CDR3 nucleotides read TGCAGTGCTAGAACCGGGACAGGCGGTTATAATTCACCCCTCCACTTT. This codes for CSARTGTGGYNSPLHF.

The rearrangement uses TRBV27 and TRBJ2-5; 10 nucleotides align to TRBD2. CDR3 length: 15 amino acids. Trimming removed 5 bases from V and 4 bases from J; junction bases left unmatched: 7. Germline V CDR1 and CDR2: MNHEY, SMNVEV (reference sequence). CDR3 nucleotide sequence: TGTGCCAGCAGTCGCCGCGGACTAGCGGTAGAGACCCAGTACTTC. Residues: CASSRRGLAVETQYF.

This clonotype was seen more than once but under ten times. The rearrangement joins TRBV7-8 to TRBJ2-1; 11 bases agree with TRBD1. Germline V gene sequence: CDR1 SGHVS, CDR2 FQNEAQ. The CDR3 is made up of 15 amino acids. J lost 3 bases, V lost 4 bases, and 2 bases had no gene match. The CDR3 reads CASSSGQGGYNEQFF. The CDR3 DNA sequence: TGTGCCAGCAGCTCGGGACAGGGGGGCTACAATGAGCAGTTCTTC.

V and J are TRBV12-3 or TRBV12-4 and TRBJ2-2; 9 positions match TRBD2. This CDR3 spans 18 amino acids. Trimming cost V 6 bases and J 5 bases; bases outside gene matches: 16. CDR3: CASSPARGLAGSTGELFF. The CDR3 DNA reads TGTGCCAGCAGCCCCGCTAGAGGGCTAGCGGGAAGTACCGGGGAGCTGTTTTTT.

This clonotype was detected only a few times. V gene TRBV4-3 combines with J gene TRBJ2-1; no clear D. The V and J ends lost 4 bases and 0 bases respectively, with 10 bases between them. The V gene's germline CDR1 is LGHNA and CDR2 YSLEER. The CDR3 is 15 residues long. The CDR3 sequence: CASSLQRFSYNEQFF. CDR3 DNA sequence: TGCGCCAGCAGCCTTCAGCGATTCTCCTACAATGAGCAGTTCTTC.

This chain links TRBV6-1 with TRBJ2-5, with D unclear. The CDR3 contains 14 residues. CDR1 and CDR2 (germline): MNHNS, SASEGT. The ends were cut back, 8 bases at V and 2 bases at J, with 15 bases in the middle. CDR3 protein: CASVRRYLQETQYF. The CDR3 DNA reads TGTGCCAGCGTGAGACGGTACCTGCAAGAGACCCAGTACTTC.

The genes are TRBV12-5 and TRBJ1-2; D gene uncertain. This CDR3 is built from 12 residues. CDR1 is LGHNT and CDR2 is FRNRAP in the germline V gene. V dropped 6 bases and J dropped 4 bases, with 9 bases sitting between them. The CDR3 DNA reads as TGTGCTAGTGGAAGAGAGCCCTATGGCTACACCTTC. Encoded protein: CASGREPYGYTF.

This clonotype came up a few times. The V call is TRBV7-2, the J call TRBJ2-7; D is unclear. Germline values: CDR1 SGHTA, CDR2 FQGNSA. V was cut by 5 bases and J by 12 bases, with 20 bases left in between. The length of the CDR3 is 13 residues. CDR3 nucleotides: TGTGCCAGCAGCGTAAGGGTGGGGAACTTGGCGTACTTC. As protein: CASSVRVGNLAYF.

This clonotype came up a few times. The V and J genes are TRBV6-1 and TRBJ2-7; D assignment may be TRBD1 or TRBD2 (5 bases each). Trimming took off 7 bases at V and 4 bases at J, with 14 bases between the two ends. The CDR3 is 13 amino acids. The germline V gene has CDR1 MNHNS and CDR2 SASEGT. CDR3 region: CASTRDVSYEQYF. CDR3 in DNA: TGTGCCAGCACTCGGGACGTCTCGTACGAGCAGTACTTC.

This clonotype has a single count. This chain joins TRBV12-3 or TRBV12-4 and TRBJ1-6, with no clear D. The CDR3 extends over 13 amino acids. V lost 6 bases and J 8 bases, leaving 11 bases between the germline ends. CDR3 DNA: TGTGCCAGCAGCCCATCTTCAGATTCACCCCTCCACTTT. Protein product: CASSPSSDSPLHF.

As concerns this clonotype: The junction departs from germline at one end; a sequencing error may be responsible. This chain links TRBV7-2 with TRBJ1-1, with D perhaps TRBD1 (5 bases). The CDR3 has 15 amino acids. Germline V gives CDR1 SGHTA, CDR2 FQGNSA. CDR3 in DNA: TGTGCCAGCAGCTTAGAAGGTCGGGGGATCACTGAAGTTTTCTTT. This sequence encodes CASSLEGRGITEVFF.

This clonotype has just a few counts. V usage is TRBV28 and J usage is TRBJ2-7; TRBD1 matches at 8 bases. V dropped 6 bases and J dropped 5; count of bases not matched to a gene: 6. This CDR3 spans 13 amino acids. Germline V gene sequence: CDR1 MDHEN, CDR2 SYDVKM. This CDR3 is CASRWTGNHEQYF. The CDR3 DNA sequence: TGTGCCAGCAGGTGGACAGGGAACCACGAGCAGTACTTC.

This clonotype was seen a few times. The rearrangement joins TRBV29-1 to TRBJ2-3; 12 nucleotides match TRBD2. The CDR3 covers 15 residues. V was pared by 6 bases and J by 0 bases, with 4 bases of the junction left unmatched. Per the germline V gene, CDR1 is SQVTM and CDR2 is ANQGSEA. In DNA, the CDR3 is TGCAGCGTAGCCGGGACTAGCGGGAGCACAGATACGCAGTATTTT. It translates to CSVAGTSGSTDTQYF.

The chain combines TRBV5-1 with TRBJ2-3, with 9 nucleotides matching TRBD2. The trim removed 4 bases at V and 3 bases at J, leaving 12 bases unmatched. The CDR3 is made up of 17 amino acids. Germline V gene lookup returns CDR1 SGHRS and CDR2 YFSETQ. CDR3 sequence reads: CASSAPSLAGATDTQYF. As DNA, the CDR3 is TGCGCCAGCAGCGCCCCCTCTTTAGCGGGAGCGACAGATACGCAGTATTTT.

The chain uses TRBV29-1 and TRBJ2-3; D gene uncertain. Looked up from germline, CDR1 is SQVTM and CDR2 is ANQGSEA. The CDR3 consists of 14 residues. V dropped 6 bases and J dropped 6 bases, with 19 bases sitting between them. CDR3 region: CSVSWGSASDTQYF. The CDR3 nucleotides read TGCAGCGTATCTTGGGGATCCGCCTCTGATACGCAGTATTTT.

The rearrangement uses TRBV9 and TRBJ2-1; TRBD2 agrees at 12 bases. Germline CDR1 SGDLS, CDR2 YYNGEE. The V segment lost 4 bases and the J segment 7 bases; nucleotides outside the gene matches: 9. This CDR3 has 16 residues. DNA for the CDR3: TGTGCCAGCAGCCCGGGACTAGCGGGTTATGATAATGAGCAGTTCTTC. Its translation: CASSPGLAGYDNEQFF.

This chain joins TRBV28 and TRBJ2-4; 7 bases are a match to TRBD1. V lost 6 bases and J lost 5; bases outside the gene matches: 7. The length of the CDR3 is 14 residues. Per germline, CDR1 MDHEN and CDR2 SYDVKM. CDR3 nucleotides: TGTGCCAGCAGCCGCGACAGGGTTCAAAACATTCAGTACTTC. This gives the protein CASSRDRVQNIQYF.

This clonotype was seen only a few times. The genes are TRBV5-5 and TRBJ1-1; no reliable D call. The germline V gene encodes CDR1 SGHKS and CDR2 YYEKEE (reference sequence). The CDR3 consists of 15 residues. V was pared by 4 bases and J by 1 base, with 14 bases between. CDR3 residues: CASSLGGPPNTEAFF. The CDR3 region has the DNA TGTGCCAGCAGCCTTGGAGGACCTCCGAACACTGAAGCTTTCTTT. The entire variable domain, with the rest obtained from reference TRBV5-5 and TRBJ1-1, is as follows: DAGVTQSPTHLIKTRGQQVTLRCSPISGHKSVSWYQQVLGQGPQFIFQYYEKEERGRGNFPDRFSARQFPNYSSELNVNALLLGDSALYLCASSLGGPPNTEAFFGQGTRLTVV.

The genes are TRBV19 and TRBJ2-7; 10 nucleotides agree with TRBD2. This CDR3 region has 14 residues. V trimming: 7 bases; J trimming: 1 base; junction bases outside the gene matches: 4. CDR1 is LNHDA and CDR2 is SQIVND in the germline V gene (reference sequence). The CDR3 loop reads CASKRTSGSYEQYF. CDR3 in DNA: TGTGCCAGTAAGAGGACTAGCGGATCCTACGAGCAGTACTTC.

The chain combines TRBV18 with TRBJ1-5, with D perhaps TRBD1 (5 bases). This CDR3 comprises 14 residues. Trimming shortened V by 5 bases and J by 1 base, and 9 bases separated the two germline ends. Germline values: CDR1 KGHSH, CDR2 LQKENI. The CDR3 reads CASSSQESNQPQHF. CDR3 in DNA: TGTGCCAGCTCATCACAGGAGAGCAATCAGCCCCAGCATTTT.

The chain is built from TRBV18 and TRBJ2-7, with 8 bases fitting TRBD2. The CDR3 has 16 residues. Germline V CDR1 and CDR2: KGHSH, LQKENI. The V segment lost 8 bases and the J segment 0 bases; nucleotides outside the gene matches: 12. CDR3 nucleotides: TGTGCCAGCCCGAGGCGTAGCGGGAATAACTCCTACGAGCAGTACTTC. Its translation is CASPRRSGNNSYEQYF. Variable domain in full (rest from reference TRBV18 and TRBJ2-7): NAGVMQNPRHLVRRRGQEARLRCSPMKGHSHVYWYRQLPEEGLKFMVYLQKENIIDESGMPKERFSAEFPKEGPSILRIQQVVRGDSAAYFCASPRRSGNNSYEQYFGPGTRLTVT.

The genes are TRBV3-1 and TRBJ1-1; tentatively, D is TRBD1 (6 bases). CDR1 and CDR2 from the germline V gene are LGHDT and YNNKEL (reference sequence). The CDR3 covers 14 residues. Between the trimmed V and J ends, which lost 0 bases and 4 bases, there was a span of 9 bases. CDR3 sequence reads: CASSQEGAGTEAFF. The CDR3 DNA reads TGTGCCAGCAGCCAAGAGGGGGCGGGCACTGAAGCTTTCTTT.

The chain couples TRBV28 to TRBJ2-7; D possibly matches TRBD1 or TRBD2 (5 bases each). The CDR3 runs to 16 residues. The V end was cut by 6 bases, the J end by 2 bases, with 20 bases between. Per the germline V gene, CDR1 is MDHEN and CDR2 is SYDVKM. The CDR3 loop reads CASRTGAGYSTYEQYF. CDR3 coding DNA: TGTGCCAGCAGAACCGGGGCAGGGTATTCTACCTACGAGCAGTACTTC.

In its sample, this clonotype was seen a few times. This sequence joins TRBV28 and TRBJ2-2; 10 bases are shared with TRBD1. The germline V gene encodes CDR1 MDHEN and CDR2 SYDVKM. This CDR3 comprises 16 residues. Trimming took 4 bases from V and 7 from J; bases not matched to a gene: 9. The CDR3 DNA is TGTGCCAGCAGTTCTCTAGGGGACAGGGGTATCGGGGAGCTGTTTTTT. Its translation: CASSSLGDRGIGELFF.